Listed below are T cell receptor beta chains from one sample, sequenced in a study of T cell changes during pregnancy in multiple sclerosis. The table came from immunoSEQ multiplex PCR; TCRdb's copy has only in-frame clones and leaves some out. The sample contains tens of thousands of clones, about 96% of which appear only once. The starting material was peripheral blood, obtained in the second trimester of pregnancy. The receptors shown here come from a female donor with multiple sclerosis, enrolled in a pregnancy study. Both conserved end residues are part of each CDR3. D genes are given only for firm matches. Rows may omit the clone size; those that give it use once, few, many or a size class.

j_call: TRBJ1-2
clone_size: NA
v_call: TRBV5-1
d_call: TRBD1
cdr3_aa: CASSATGGRLNYGYTF
cdr3_nt: TGCGCCAGCAGCGCTACAGGGGGCAGGTTGAACTATGGCTACACCTTC

j_call: TRBJ2-7
clone_size: NA
v_call: TRBV19
d_call: NA
cdr3_aa: CASSPTAWGTYEQYF
cdr3_nt: TGTGCCAGTAGTCCCACTGCATGGGGCACCTACGAGCAGTACTTC

j_call: TRBJ1-2
clone_size: NA
v_call: TRBV10-3
d_call: NA
cdr3_aa: CAINVLGSYGYTF
cdr3_nt: TGTGCCATCAACGTCCTGGGGAGCTATGGCTACACCTTC

j_call: TRBJ2-1
clone_size: NA
v_call: TRBV6-1
d_call: TRBD1
cdr3_aa: CASRVYRGKQFF
cdr3_nt: TGTGCCAGCAGAGTATACAGGGGTAAGCAGTTCTTC

j_call: TRBJ2-7
clone_size: NA
v_call: TRBV19
d_call: NA
cdr3_aa: CASSISLASVPYEQYF
cdr3_nt: TGTGCCAGTAGTATATCTTTGGCTAGCGTCCCATACGAGCAGTACTTC

j_call: TRBJ2-7
clone_size: NA
v_call: TRBV14
d_call: TRBD2
cdr3_aa: CASSLAGDAYEQYF
cdr3_nt: TGTGCCAGCAGCCTAGCGGGAGACGCCTACGAGCAGTACTTC

j_call: TRBJ2-7
clone_size: NA
v_call: TRBV18
d_call: TRBD1
cdr3_aa: CASSPKRTGGTYEQYF
cdr3_nt: TGTGCCAGCTCACCAAAACGGACAGGGGGCACCTACGAGCAGTACTTC

j_call: TRBJ2-3
clone_size: NA
v_call: TRBV21-1
d_call: NA
cdr3_aa: CASSKLSRGGTDTQYF
cdr3_nt: TGTGCCAGCAGCAAGCTCAGTCGGGGGGGCACAGATACGCAGTATTTT

j_call: TRBJ2-2
clone_size: NA
v_call: TRBV27
d_call: TRBD2
cdr3_aa: CASSLSPGTRRTGELFF
cdr3_nt: TGTGCCAGCAGTTTATCGCCGGGGACTAGGCGTACCGGGGAGCTGTTTTTT

j_call: TRBJ2-2
clone_size: NA
v_call: TRBV10-1
d_call: TRBD2
cdr3_aa: CASSDSGRDTGELFF
cdr3_nt: TGCGCCAGCAGTGATAGCGGGAGGGACACCGGGGAGCTGTTTTTT

j_call: TRBJ2-5
clone_size: NA
v_call: TRBV27
d_call: TRBD1
cdr3_aa: CASSATGTGMGRTQYF
cdr3_nt: TGTGCCAGCAGTGCCACCGGGACAGGGATGGGAAGGACCCAGTACTTC

j_call: TRBJ1-1
clone_size: NA
v_call: TRBV4-2
d_call: NA
cdr3_aa: CASSPRSGEPTPNTEAFF
cdr3_nt: TGTGCCAGCAGCCCTCGGTCGGGGGAGCCGACCCCGAACACTGAAGCTTTCTTT

j_call: TRBJ2-7
clone_size: once
v_call: TRBV19
d_call: NA
cdr3_aa: CASETSGLSSYEQYF
cdr3_nt: TGTGCCAGTGAGACTTCGGGACTCAGCTCCTACGAGCAGTACTTC

j_call: TRBJ2-3
clone_size: NA
v_call: TRBV28
d_call: TRBD2
cdr3_aa: CASSLGLAGADTQYF
cdr3_nt: TGTGCCAGCAGTTTGGGACTAGCGGGGGCAGATACGCAGTATTTT

j_call: TRBJ2-7
clone_size: NA
v_call: TRBV5-4
d_call: NA
cdr3_aa: CASSWQAGYEQYF
cdr3_nt: TGTGCCAGCAGCTGGCAGGCTGGCTACGAGCAGTACTTC

j_call: TRBJ2-7
clone_size: NA
v_call: TRBV2
d_call: NA
cdr3_aa: CASSGESGGPYEQYF
cdr3_nt: TGTGCCAGCAGTGGGGAGTCGGGCGGCCCCTACGAGCAGTACTTC

j_call: TRBJ2-7
clone_size: once
v_call: TRBV6-5
d_call: NA
cdr3_aa: CASARGSTYEQYF
cdr3_nt: TGTGCCAGCGCCCGAGGCAGTACCTACGAGCAGTACTTC

j_call: TRBJ2-1
clone_size: NA
v_call: TRBV19
d_call: TRBD2
cdr3_aa: CASSPTPWSGSSYNEQFF
cdr3_nt: TGTGCCAGTAGTCCAACCCCTTGGAGCGGGAGCTCCTACAATGAGCAGTTCTTC

j_call: TRBJ2-7
clone_size: NA
v_call: TRBV5-4
d_call: NA
cdr3_aa: CASRRFGGGHEQYF
cdr3_nt: TGTGCCAGCAGACGATTTGGGGGCGGCCACGAGCAGTACTTC

j_call: TRBJ1-3
clone_size: NA
v_call: TRBV4-1
d_call: NA
cdr3_aa: CASSQESARISGNTIYF
cdr3_nt: TGCGCCAGCAGCCAAGAAAGCGCTAGGATTTCTGGAAACACCATATATTTT

j_call: TRBJ1-4
clone_size: NA
v_call: TRBV19
d_call: TRBD1
cdr3_aa: CASSPTGTNEKLFF
cdr3_nt: TGTGCCAGTAGCCCGACAGGGACTAATGAAAAACTGTTTTTT

j_call: TRBJ1-2
clone_size: NA
v_call: TRBV9
d_call: NA
cdr3_aa: CASSPPGGVGARGYGYTF
cdr3_nt: TGTGCCAGCAGCCCTCCCGGTGGGGTGGGGGCTCGCGGCTATGGCTACACCTTC

j_call: TRBJ1-2
clone_size: NA
v_call: TRBV14
d_call: TRBD1
cdr3_aa: CASSQTDRVGYTF
cdr3_nt: TGTGCCAGCAGCCAAACCGACAGGGTTGGCTACACCTTC

j_call: TRBJ2-1
clone_size: NA
v_call: TRBV29-1
d_call: TRBD2
cdr3_aa: CSVQRYGLAGDEQFF
cdr3_nt: TGCAGCGTTCAAAGGTACGGACTAGCTGGCGATGAGCAGTTCTTC

j_call: TRBJ2-6
clone_size: NA
v_call: TRBV7-3
d_call: TRBD2
cdr3_aa: CASSLMVSGRFSGANVLTF
cdr3_nt: TGTGCCAGCAGCTTAATGGTTAGCGGGAGATTCTCTGGGGCCAACGTCCTGACTTTC

j_call: TRBJ2-7
clone_size: NA
v_call: TRBV4-1
d_call: TRBD1
cdr3_aa: CASSHSTGSYEQYF
cdr3_nt: TGCGCCAGCAGCCACTCGACAGGGTCGTACGAGCAGTACTTC

j_call: TRBJ1-2
clone_size: many
v_call: TRBV2
d_call: TRBD1
cdr3_aa: CASSRQGNYGYTF
cdr3_nt: TGTGCCAGCAGTCGACAGGGGAACTATGGCTACACCTTC

j_call: TRBJ2-7
clone_size: NA
v_call: TRBV10-3
d_call: TRBD2
cdr3_aa: CAISQGTSSNEQYF
cdr3_nt: TGTGCCATCTCTCAGGGGACTAGCTCCAACGAGCAGTACTTC

j_call: TRBJ2-1
clone_size: NA
v_call: TRBV9
d_call: TRBD2
cdr3_aa: CASSAWLAGGINEQFF
cdr3_nt: TGTGCCAGCAGCGCCTGGCTAGCGGGAGGGATAAATGAGCAGTTCTTC

j_call: TRBJ1-1
clone_size: once
v_call: TRBV10-3
d_call: NA
cdr3_aa: CAISGGVSTEAFF
cdr3_nt: TGTGCCATCAGTGGGGGGGTGTCCACTGAAGCTTTCTTT

j_call: TRBJ2-5
clone_size: NA
v_call: TRBV21-1
d_call: NA
cdr3_aa: CASSKYEGQRQETQYF
cdr3_nt: TGTGCCAGCAGCAAATATGAGGGACAGAGACAAGAGACCCAGTACTTC

j_call: TRBJ2-7
clone_size: NA
v_call: TRBV7-2
d_call: NA
cdr3_aa: CASSLGLANEQYF
cdr3_nt: TGTGCCAGCAGCTTAGGTTTAGCTAACGAGCAGTACTTC

j_call: TRBJ2-7
clone_size: NA
v_call: TRBV7-9
d_call: NA
cdr3_aa: CASSTPLTETYEQYF
cdr3_nt: TGTGCCAGCAGCACACCCTTGACAGAAACCTACGAGCAGTACTTC

j_call: TRBJ2-7
clone_size: NA
v_call: TRBV9
d_call: NA
cdr3_aa: CASSPRTSRSYEQYF
cdr3_nt: TGTGCCAGCAGCCCCAGGACAAGCCGCTCCTACGAGCAGTACTTC

j_call: TRBJ2-7
clone_size: NA
v_call: TRBV5-4
d_call: TRBD2
cdr3_aa: CASSSPAGGLSYEQYF
cdr3_nt: TGTGCCAGCAGCTCCCCAGCGGGAGGCCTTTCCTACGAGCAGTACTTC

j_call: TRBJ2-3
clone_size: NA
v_call: TRBV11-2
d_call: NA
cdr3_aa: CASSLRDTQYF
cdr3_nt: TGTGCCAGCAGCTTGCGTGATACGCAGTATTTT

j_call: TRBJ2-6
clone_size: NA
v_call: TRBV13
d_call: NA
cdr3_aa: CASSPQVSGANVLTF
cdr3_nt: TGTGCCAGCAGCCCACAGGTCTCTGGGGCCAACGTCCTGACTTTC

j_call: TRBJ2-7
clone_size: NA
v_call: TRBV27
d_call: NA
cdr3_aa: CASSLKPSSYEQYF
cdr3_nt: TGTGCCAGCAGTTTAAAACCCAGCTCCTACGAGCAGTACTTC

j_call: TRBJ2-1
clone_size: NA
v_call: TRBV29-1
d_call: TRBD2
cdr3_aa: CSAQAGEGNEQFF
cdr3_nt: TGCAGCGCCCAAGCGGGGGAAGGGAATGAGCAGTTCTTC

j_call: TRBJ1-5
clone_size: once
v_call: TRBV11-2
d_call: NA
cdr3_aa: CASSKTGKSQPQHF
cdr3_nt: TGTGCCAGCAGCAAAACAGGGAAAAGCCAGCCCCAGCATTTT

j_call: TRBJ1-2
clone_size: NA
v_call: TRBV30
d_call: NA
cdr3_aa: CAWSALIGGSRGYTF
cdr3_nt: TGTGCCTGGAGTGCCCTGATCGGGGGGTCTAGGGGCTACACCTTC

j_call: TRBJ2-5
clone_size: once
v_call: TRBV5-1
d_call: TRBD1
cdr3_aa: CASSLGDSETQYF
cdr3_nt: TGCGCCAGCAGCTTGGGGGACAGCGAGACCCAGTACTTC

j_call: TRBJ2-1
clone_size: NA
v_call: TRBV6-5
d_call: NA
cdr3_aa: CASRQGRGGQFF
cdr3_nt: TGTGCCAGCAGGCAGGGGAGGGGTGGGCAGTTCTTC

j_call: TRBJ2-7
clone_size: NA
v_call: TRBV25-1
d_call: TRBD2
cdr3_aa: CASSECYSGTSSYEQYF
cdr3_nt: TGTGCCAGCAGTGAATGCTATAGCGGGACGAGCTCCTACGAGCAGTACTTC

j_call: TRBJ2-7
clone_size: NA
v_call: TRBV7-6
d_call: TRBD2
cdr3_aa: CASSLGRGGQYF
cdr3_nt: TGTGCCAGCAGCCTAGGGAGGGGCGGCCAGTACTTC

j_call: TRBJ2-7
clone_size: NA
v_call: TRBV4-2
d_call: NA
cdr3_aa: CASSHGLARSYEQYF
cdr3_nt: TGTGCCAGCAGCCATGGCTTAGCGCGATCCTACGAGCAGTACTTC

j_call: TRBJ1-5
clone_size: NA
v_call: TRBV19
d_call: NA
cdr3_aa: CASGGSNQPQHF
cdr3_nt: TGTGCCTCGGGAGGCAGCAATCAGCCCCAGCATTTT

j_call: TRBJ1-5
clone_size: NA
v_call: TRBV10-3
d_call: TRBD1
cdr3_aa: CAISAKGGTGGYQPQHF
cdr3_nt: TGTGCCATCAGTGCGAAAGGGGGGACAGGGGGCTATCAGCCCCAGCATTTT

j_call: TRBJ2-4
clone_size: NA
v_call: TRBV19
d_call: NA
cdr3_aa: CASSIGDNKNIQYF
cdr3_nt: TGTGCCAGTAGTATCGGGGACAACAAGAACATTCAGTACTTC

j_call: TRBJ2-5
clone_size: NA
v_call: TRBV9
d_call: NA
cdr3_aa: CASSVGRRLEKETQYF
cdr3_nt: TGTGCCAGCAGCGTAGGCCGGCGGCTAGAAAAAGAGACCCAGTACTTC

j_call: TRBJ2-1
clone_size: NA
v_call: TRBV19
d_call: NA
cdr3_aa: CASSISVANEQFF
cdr3_nt: TGTGCCAGTAGTATAAGCGTCGCCAATGAGCAGTTCTTC

j_call: TRBJ2-2
clone_size: NA
v_call: TRBV13
d_call: TRBD1
cdr3_aa: CASSLRPGQGYTGELFF
cdr3_nt: TGTGCCAGCAGCTTAAGACCGGGACAGGGCTACACCGGGGAGCTGTTTTTT

j_call: TRBJ2-3
clone_size: NA
v_call: TRBV19
d_call: TRBD2
cdr3_aa: CASSKASGRTSLPDTQYF
cdr3_nt: TGTGCCAGTAGTAAGGCTAGCGGGAGGACTTCCCTCCCAGATACGCAGTATTTT